The 3 T cell receptor beta chains listed next were all sequenced from one sample in a study of cytomegalovirus exposure and HLA in healthy donors (dated by TCRdb to 2017 to 2019). Libraries were prepared through the immunoSEQ multiplex PCR assay. The multiplex PCR relied on a mix of 60 forward primers for TCR Vbeta segments and 13 reverse primers for TCR Jbeta segments. The source is immuneACCESS, and TCRdb retained only in-frame sequences with V and J called. Part of the clones is not carried over; for the studies checked, unresolved V genes explain less than half of this, and the remainder is unexplained. The table of this sample itemizes about 200,000 clones. Less than 0.85% of the sample is in the top ten clones. What was sequenced was PBMCs. These receptors were taken from a boy aged 5-17 years in good health and CMV-seronegative.

This chain uses TRBV6-5 with TRBJ1-5, with TRBD1 matching 8 bases. The ends lost 5 bases at V and 3 bases at J; junction bases unmatched: 6. Germline-derived CDR1 and CDR2 are MNHEY and SVGAGI. The length of the CDR3 is 15 residues. The CDR3 nucleotides read TGTGCCAGCAGTAAAGACAGGGGAGTCAATCAGCCCCAGCATTTT. Amino acid sequence: CASSKDRGVNQPQHF.

The chain links TRBV5-1 to TRBJ1-6; 8 bases match TRBD1. V gave up 4 bases and J gave up 7 bases; unmatched junction bases: 10. Germline loops: CDR1 SGHRS, CDR2 YFSETQ. The CDR3 runs 16 residues. CDR3 bases: TGCGCCAGCAGCCCCAGGGGGCAGGGGGAAAATTCACCCCTCCACTTT. Its protein product is CASSPRGQGENSPLHF.

The chain employs TRBV5-6 and TRBJ2-7; TRBD2 agrees at 11 bases. The CDR3 covers 17 residues. Germline-derived CDR1 and CDR2 are SGHDT and YYEEEE. V trimming: 6 bases; J trimming: 0 bases; junction bases outside the gene matches: 11. The CDR3 spells CASTGTSGALSSYEQYF. In DNA form, the CDR3 reads TGTGCCAGCACCGGGACTAGCGGAGCCTTGAGCTCCTACGAGCAGTACTTC.